The sequence of this T cell receptor beta chain was determined in a study of T cells in Graves' hyperthyroidism and ophthalmopathy. Study-level results: Most clonotypes expanded in the thyroid (above 0.001) were also present in blood.

Diagnoses were made from clinical symptoms, serum measures (thyroxine and TRAb), thyroid ultrasound and orbital computed tomography. The PBMCs were taken from about 9.7 ml of fresh peripheral blood. The source material, RNA transcripts, was used to amplify TCR beta CDR3 regions. During a first-round RT-PCR of the TCR CDR3, the HTBI primer set was used. A single record per CDR3 protein comes from TCRdb applying MiXCR to the multiplex PCR reads. The data contain fewer than 750,000 distinct CDR3 sequences, roughly 15% of them singletons. Between the trimmed V and J ends, which lost 2 bases and 6 bases, there was a span of 17 bases. This CDR3 has 16 residues. In germline, CDR1 is MNHEY, CDR2 SMNVEV (reference sequence). This clonotype was seen only a few times. What it binds is unknown.

This sequence originates from a woman between 45 and 60 years old with Graves' ophthalmopathy. The chain joins TRBV27 to TRBJ2-1, with D uncertain. Material for sequencing was blood. This CDR3 reads CASSLKLGPIRNEQFF. CDR3 coding DNA: TGTGCCAGCAGTTTAAAGCTCGGTCCCATACGCAATGAGCAGTTCTTC.